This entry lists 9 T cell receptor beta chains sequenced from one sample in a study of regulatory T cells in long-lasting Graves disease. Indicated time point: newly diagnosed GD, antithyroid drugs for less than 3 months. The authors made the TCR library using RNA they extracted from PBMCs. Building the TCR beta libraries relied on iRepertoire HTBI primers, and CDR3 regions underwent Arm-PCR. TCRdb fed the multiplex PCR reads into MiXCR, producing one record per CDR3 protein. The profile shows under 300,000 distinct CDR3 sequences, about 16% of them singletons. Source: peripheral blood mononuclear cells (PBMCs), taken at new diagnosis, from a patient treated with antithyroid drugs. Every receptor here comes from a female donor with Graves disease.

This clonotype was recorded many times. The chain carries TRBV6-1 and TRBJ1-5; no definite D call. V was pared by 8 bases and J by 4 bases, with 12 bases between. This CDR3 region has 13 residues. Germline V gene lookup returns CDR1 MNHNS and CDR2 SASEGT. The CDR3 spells CASGGRLNQPQHF. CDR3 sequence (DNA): TGTGCCAGCGGCGGCAGATTGAATCAGCCCCAGCATTTT.

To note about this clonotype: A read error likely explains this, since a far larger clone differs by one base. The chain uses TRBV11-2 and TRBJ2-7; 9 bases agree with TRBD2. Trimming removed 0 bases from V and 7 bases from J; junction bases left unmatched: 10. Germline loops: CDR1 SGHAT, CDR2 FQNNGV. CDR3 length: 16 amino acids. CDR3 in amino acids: CASSLEGGTSYNEQYF. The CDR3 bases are TGTGCCAGCAGCTTAGAGGGTGGGACTAGCTACAATGAGCAGTACTTC.

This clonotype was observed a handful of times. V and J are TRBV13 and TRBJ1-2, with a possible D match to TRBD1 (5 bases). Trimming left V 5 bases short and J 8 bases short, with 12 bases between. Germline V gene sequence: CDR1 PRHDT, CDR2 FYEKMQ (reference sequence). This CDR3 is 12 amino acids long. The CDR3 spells CASSRGLGGYTF. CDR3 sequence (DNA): TGTGCCAGCAGCCGGGGACTGGGAGGCTACACCTTC.

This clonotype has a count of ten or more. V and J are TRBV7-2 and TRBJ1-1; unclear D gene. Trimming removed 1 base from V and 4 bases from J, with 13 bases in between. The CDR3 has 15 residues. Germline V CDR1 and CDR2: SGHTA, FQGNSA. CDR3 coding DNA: TGTGCCAGCAGCTTAGTTACGGGAATAAGCACTGAAGCTTTCTTT. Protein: CASSLVTGISTEAFF.

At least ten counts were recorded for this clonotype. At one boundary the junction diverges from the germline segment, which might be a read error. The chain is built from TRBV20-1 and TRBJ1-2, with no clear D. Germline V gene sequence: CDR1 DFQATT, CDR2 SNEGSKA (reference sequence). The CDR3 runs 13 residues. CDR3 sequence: CSARVEEHYGYTF. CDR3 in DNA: TGCAGTGCCAGAGTGGAGGAACACTATGGCTACACCTTC.

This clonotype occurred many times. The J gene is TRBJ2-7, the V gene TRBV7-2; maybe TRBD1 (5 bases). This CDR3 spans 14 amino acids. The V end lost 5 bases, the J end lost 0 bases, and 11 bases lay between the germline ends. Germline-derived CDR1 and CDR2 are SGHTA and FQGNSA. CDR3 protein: CASSGDSYSYEQYF. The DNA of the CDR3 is TGTGCCAGCAGCGGTGACAGTTACTCCTACGAGCAGTACTTC.

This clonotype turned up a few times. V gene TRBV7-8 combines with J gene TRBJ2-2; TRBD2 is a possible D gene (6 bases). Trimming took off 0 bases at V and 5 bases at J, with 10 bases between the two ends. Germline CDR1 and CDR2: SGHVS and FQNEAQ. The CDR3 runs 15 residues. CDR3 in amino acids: CASSLASRGTGELFF. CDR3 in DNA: TGTGCCAGCAGCTTAGCTAGCCGGGGGACCGGGGAGCTGTTTTTT.

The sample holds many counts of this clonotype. CDR3 residues: CSARAGGDTQYF. In DNA form, the CDR3 reads TGCAGTGCTAGAGCGGGAGGGGATACGCAGTATTTT. The chain links TRBV20-1 to TRBJ2-3, with 8 bases lining up with TRBD2. The J segment lost 6 bases and the V segment lost 1 base, leaving 0 bases of the junction unmatched. Per germline, CDR1 DFQATT and CDR2 SNEGSKA (reference sequence). CDR3 length: 12 residues.

CDR3 in amino acids: CASSMDSTGLLNEQYF. The CDR3 DNA reads as TGTGCCAGCAGCATGGACAGTACGGGACTTCTTAACGAGCAGTACTTC. The rearrangement links TRBV7-3 to TRBJ2-7; possibly TRBD1 or TRBD2 for D (6 bases each). Germline assignment: CDR1 SGHTA and CDR2 FQGTGA. The CDR3 spans 16 residues. Trimming took 5 bases from V and 5 from J, leaving 22 bases between them.